This T cell receptor beta chain was identified in a study of vaccination and CD4 T cells after COVID-19. Background on the study: Collection of post-COVID samples occurred a median approximately 100 days after diagnosis, spanning a range of 35 to 161.

Trimming removed 4 bases at V and 3 bases at J, with 17 bases between. This CDR3 is 16 amino acids long. This clonotype was seen only once. Its antigen is unknown. Documented treatment: roughly 10-day PBMC culture with coronavirus spike peptide pools or control peptides (ViraFEST assay). Researchers collected the unexposed donor's CD4+ T cells before the COVID-19 pandemic (2011-2018). Sequencing of the DNA from cultured CD4+ T cells was carried out with the Oncomine TCR Beta short-read assay. TCRdb reprocessed the PCR reads with MiXCR, giving one entry per CDR3 protein. The profile shows about 7,400 distinct CDR3 sequences, 35% to 40% of them singletons.

The sequenced sample consisted of CD4+ T cells from blood, cultured in vitro. The sequence was collected from a human donor in good health. J is TRBJ2-3 and V is TRBV12-3 or TRBV12-4; TRBD1 is a possible D gene (6 bases). The CDR3 region is CASSSHRQVVTDTQYF. The DNA for the CDR3 is TGTGCCAGCAGTTCCCACCGACAGGTGGTTACAGATACGCAGTATTTT.